Following are 22 T cell receptor beta chains from one sample sequenced in a study of T cells in Graves' hyperthyroidism and ophthalmopathy. Amplification targeted TCR beta CDR3 regions from RNA transcripts. Initially, a first-round RT-PCR of the TCR CDR3 employed the HTBI primer set. MiXCR was run by TCRdb on the multiplex PCR reads, yielding one entry per CDR3 protein. Of about 410,000 distinct CDR3 sequences in the sample, roughly 14% were seen once. Sequencing used blood. These TCRs come from a man between 18 and 29 years old with Graves' ophthalmopathy.

This chain uses TRBV20-1 with TRBJ2-3; the D gene is possibly TRBD1 (5 bases). There are 14 residues in the CDR3. Germline CDR1 DFQATT, CDR2 SNEGSKA (reference sequence). V lost 7 bases, J lost 1 base, and 15 bases lay in between. The DNA for the CDR3 is TGCAGTGTTACTTCCCAAGGGGGCACAGATACGCAGTATTTT. Encoded protein: CSVTSQGGTDTQYF.

This clonotype was seen many times. The chain joins TRBV2 to TRBJ2-1, with 7 bases matching TRBD1. With 7 bases clipped from V and 0 bases from J, the junction kept 3 bases outside the gene matches. The CDR3 runs 14 residues. Germline values: CDR1 SNHLY, CDR2 FYNNEI. CDR3 loop: CASIRDSSYNEQFF. In DNA, the CDR3 is TGTGCCAGCATCCGGGACAGCTCCTACAATGAGCAGTTCTTC.

This clonotype was detected many times. This chain connects TRBV11-3 to TRBJ2-5, with a tentative D call TRBD1 (5 bases). V dropped 5 bases and J dropped 4 bases, with 11 bases sitting between them. The CDR3 runs 13 residues. CDR1 and CDR2 (germline): SGHNT, YENEEA. CDR3 coding DNA: TGTGCCAGCAGCGCCAGGGTATTAGAGACCCAGTACTTC. Amino acid sequence: CASSARVLETQYF.

A few counts support this clonotype. The V call is TRBV3-1, the J call TRBJ1-1; a weak D match, TRBD1 (5 bases). The CDR3 covers 16 residues. V was trimmed by 0 bases and J by 4 bases, leaving 15 bases between them. Germline loops: CDR1 LGHDT, CDR2 YNNKEL (reference sequence). CDR3 in DNA: TGTGCCAGCAGCCAAGAACAGGTTCCATGGAGCACTGAAGCTTTCTTT. It encodes CASSQEQVPWSTEAFF.

At least ten counts were recorded for this clonotype. V gene TRBV24-1 combines with J gene TRBJ2-2; either TRBD1 or TRBD2 may supply D (5 bases each). The V gene's germline CDR1 is KGHDR and CDR2 SFDVKD. V was shortened by 6 bases and J by 6 bases, with 10 bases between the two germline ends. The CDR3 runs to 13 residues. The CDR3 DNA reads TGTGCCACCAGTCGGGACCGTTCCGGGGAGCTGTTTTTT. Its translation: CATSRDRSGELFF.

This clonotype was seen more than once but under ten times. A read error may produce the germline difference seen at one junction end. This chain uses TRBV11-1 with TRBJ2-7; D ambiguous. The DNA end favors TRBJ2-1, so the J call may be wrong. CDR3 length: 12 amino acids. Germline assignment: CDR1 SGHAT and CDR2 FQDESV (reference sequence). CDR3 protein: CAGSADAYEQFF. DNA of the CDR3: TGTGCCGGCAGCGCAGATGCCTACGAGCAGTTCTTC.

This clonotype was detected many times. The CDR3 loop is CASSQEGRQETQYF. DNA for the CDR3: TGTGCCAGCAGCCAAGAGGGCAGGCAAGAGACCCAGTACTTC. V and J are TRBV3-1 and TRBJ2-5; D is uncertain. V gave up 0 bases and J gave up 2 bases, with 7 bases separating them. Germline CDR1 LGHDT, CDR2 YNNKEL (reference sequence). CDR3 length: 14 residues.

This clonotype was detected many times. The chain recombines TRBV20-1 with TRBJ1-2, with 7 nucleotides matching TRBD1. This CDR3 has 13 residues. Germline V gene data show CDR1 as DFQATT and CDR2 as SNEGSKA (reference sequence). V was pared by 5 bases and J by 5 bases, with 8 bases of the junction left unmatched. The CDR3 bases are TGCAGTGCTGAAGGACAGGACAAGTATGGCTACACCTTC. It encodes CSAEGQDKYGYTF.

The chain couples TRBV18 to TRBJ2-7; weak D call: TRBD1 (5 bases). The V and J ends lost 6 bases and 3 bases respectively, with 12 bases between them. The germline gives CDR1 KGHSH, CDR2 LQKENI. The CDR3 runs to 13 residues. CDR3 amino acids: CASSQGGIYEQYF. DNA for the CDR3: TGTGCCAGCTCCCAGGGTGGAATCTACGAGCAGTACTTC.

The V and J genes are TRBV7-6 and TRBJ2-1; TRBD2 matches 10 bases. V was pared by 0 bases and J by 8 bases, with 4 bases of the junction left unmatched. CDR1 is SGHVS and CDR2 is FNYEAQ in the germline V gene. The CDR3 consists of 15 residues. The CDR3 DNA reads as TGTGCCAGCAGCTTAGCTTCTAGCGGGGGCCATGAGCAGTTCTTC. Translation: CASSLASSGGHEQFF.

This clonotype was seen many times. The rearrangement links TRBV6-1 to TRBJ2-7, with unresolved D. Trimming left V 5 bases short and J 3 bases short, with 14 bases between. CDR3 size: 14 residues. Germline V gene data show CDR1 as MNHNS and CDR2 as SASEGT. Written as DNA, the CDR3 is TGTGCCAGCAGTTCCCTCGGGTTGGACTACGAGCAGTACTTC. It codes for CASSSLGLDYEQYF.

This clonotype showed up just a few times. Sequence at one end of the junction differs from germline and may be a read error. The gene calls are TRBV19 and TRBJ2-1; D tentatively reads TRBD1 or TRBD2 (5 bases each). The CDR3 is 15 amino acids. The germline gives CDR1 LNHDA, CDR2 SQIVND (reference sequence). CDR3 bases: TGTGCCAGTAGCTTGGGGCCTAGCTCCTACAATGAGCAGTCCTTC. It yields the protein CASSLGPSSYNEQSF.

There are many counts of this clonotype. The chain is built from TRBV29-1 and TRBJ2-3, with 11 bases that match TRBD2. The CDR3 length is 16 residues. V shed 7 bases and J 4 bases; nucleotides not matched to a gene: 13. In germline, CDR1 is SQVTM, CDR2 ANQGSEA. For the CDR3, the DNA is TGCAGCGCCAGCCCGGTAGCGGGAGGGAGGGCAGATACGCAGTATTTT. Its translation is CSASPVAGGRADTQYF.

The gene calls are TRBV14 and TRBJ2-7; possibly TRBD1 or TRBD2 for D (6 bases each). The length of the CDR3 is 14 residues. Trimming removed 5 bases at V and 2 bases at J, with 13 bases between. The germline V gene has CDR1 SGHDN and CDR2 FVKESK. The CDR3 DNA reads TGTGCCAGCAGCTTCCTCGGGGGCACCTACGAGCAGTACTTC. Amino acid sequence: CASSFLGGTYEQYF.

V is TRBV10-1 and J is TRBJ2-3, with 9 positions matching TRBD2. V was clipped by 4 bases and J by 3 bases; unmatched bases: 8. This CDR3 contains 16 residues. Per germline, CDR1 WNHNN and CDR2 SYGVQD (reference sequence). CDR3 residues: CASSGPSGMGTDTQYF. CDR3 nucleotide sequence: TGCGCCAGCAGTGGCCCTAGCGGGATGGGTACAGATACGCAGTATTTT.

The genes are TRBV5-6 and TRBJ1-3; no clear D. Germline assignment: CDR1 SGHDT and CDR2 YYEEEE. The ends were cut back, 1 base at V and 0 bases at J, with 5 bases in the middle. CDR3 size: 14 residues. The CDR3 region is CASSLWSSGNTIYF. CDR3 DNA: TGTGCCAGCAGCTTGTGGAGCTCTGGAAACACCATATATTTT.

This clonotype was observed many times. The chain combines TRBV3-1 with TRBJ2-3, with TRBD2 matching 9 bases. The CDR3 loop spans 17 amino acids. The germline gives CDR1 LGHDT, CDR2 YNNKEL (reference sequence). After removal of 1 base from V and 4 bases from J, the junction contained 9 bases not matched to a gene. The CDR3 DNA follows: TGTGCCAGCAGCCAAGGGCTAGCGGGAATGGGCTCAGATACGCAGTATTTT. Translating gives CASSQGLAGMGSDTQYF.

This clonotype showed up many times. The chain combines TRBV15 with TRBJ2-3; perhaps TRBD2 as D (6 bases). CDR1 and CDR2 (germline): LNHNV, YYDKDF (reference sequence). The V end was cut by 1 base, the J end by 1 base, with 12 bases between. The CDR3 sequence is 16 residues long. The CDR3 DNA reads TGTGCCACCAGCAGAGGGGGTGCTAGCGGCACAGATACGCAGTATTTT. Its translation: CATSRGGASGTDTQYF.

This clonotype was seen repeatedly, ten times or more. This chain links TRBV30 with TRBJ2-7; possible D gene TRBD1, 5 bases. Between the trimmed V and J ends, which lost 5 bases and 0 bases, there was a span of 5 bases. This CDR3 is built from 11 residues. The germline V gene encodes CDR1 GTSNPN and CDR2 SVGIG (reference sequence). CDR3 sequence: CAWGHSYEQYF. The CDR3 DNA follows: TGTGCCTGGGGACACTCCTACGAGCAGTACTTC. The entire variable domain, with the rest obtained from reference TRBV30 and TRBJ2-7, is as follows: SQTIHQWPATLVQPVGSPLSLECTVEGTSNPNLYWYRQAAGRGLQLLFYSVGIGQISSEVPQNLSASRPQDRQFILSSKKLLLSDSGFYLCAWGHSYEQYFGPGTRLTVT.

This clonotype appeared a single time. The chain has TRBV6-1 and TRBJ2-1; 13 bases are a match to TRBD2. The V and J ends lost 4 bases and 9 bases, in that order; junction bases with no gene match: 6. The CDR3 is 15 residues long. Germline values: CDR1 MNHNS, CDR2 SASEGT. The CDR3 sequence: CASSAGTSGIFEQFF. CDR3 bases: TGTGCCAGCAGTGCCGGGACTAGCGGGATTTTTGAGCAGTTCTTC.

This clonotype was seen at least ten times. The rearrangement links TRBV5-8 to TRBJ2-1; TRBD2 matches at 12 bases. Germline lookup yields CDR1 SGHTS and CDR2 YDEGEE. V gave up 4 bases and J gave up 9 bases; unmatched junction bases: 14. The CDR3 runs 17 residues. CDR3 region: CASSRYETSGSSIEQFF. DNA for the CDR3: TGTGCCAGCAGCCGATACGAGACTAGCGGGAGTTCTATTGAGCAGTTCTTC.

The genes are TRBV7-2 and TRBJ2-7; 11 bases agree with TRBD2. With the DNA end fitting TRBJ2-1 better, the J assignment may be wrong. This CDR3 spans 14 amino acids. Germline V gene data show CDR1 as SGHTA and CDR2 as FQGNSA. The CDR3 region has the DNA TGTGCCAGCAGCTTAGGACTAGCGGGGTACGAGCAGTTCTTC. Protein product: CASSLGLAGYEQFF.